The 4 T cell receptor beta chains in this list originate from one sample, sequenced in a study of cytomegalovirus exposure and HLA in healthy donors. The PCR ran on 60 Vbeta and 13 Jbeta primers. The assay was immunoSEQ multiplex PCR, and TCRdb's table has in-frame clones only and misses some. The table lists about 82,000 clones, over 70% of them singletons. Specimen: PBMCs. The receptors stem from a male donor in good health and CMV-seropositive.

This chain uses TRBV4-1 with TRBJ2-7; 9 nucleotides align to TRBD2. The CDR3 consists of 15 residues. Germline lookup yields CDR1 MGHRA and CDR2 YSYEKL. J lost 4 bases, V lost 4 bases, and 8 bases had no gene match. The CDR3 loop reads CASSPRGGGTYEQYF. The CDR3 nucleotides read TGCGCCAGCAGCCCGCGGGGGGGCGGGACGTACGAGCAGTACTTC.

The count of this clone is one. The rearrangement links TRBV7-9 to TRBJ2-7; D possibly corresponds to TRBD1 (6 bases). The CDR3 length is 15 residues. In germline, CDR1 is SEHNR, CDR2 FQNEAQ (reference sequence). Trimming took 1 base from V and 2 from J, leaving 12 bases between them. CDR3 sequence (DNA): TGTGCCAGCAGCTTAGTGCAGGGGCGCGCCTACGAGCAGTACTTC. It specifies CASSLVQGRAYEQYF.

This chain connects TRBV6-5 to TRBJ1-2, with D perhaps TRBD1 (6 bases). CDR3 length: 13 residues. Between the trimmed V and J ends, which lost 2 bases and 5 bases, there was a span of 9 bases. Looked up from germline, CDR1 is MNHEY and CDR2 is SVGAGI. CDR3 DNA: TGTGCCAGCAGTTACGCAGGGACATATGGCTACACCTTC. It is translated as CASSYAGTYGYTF.

The chain couples TRBV28 to TRBJ2-7, with 10 bases fitting TRBD2. Germline assignment: CDR1 MDHEN and CDR2 SYDVKM. V lost 7 bases, J lost 0 bases, and 3 bases stayed unmatched. The CDR3 sequence is 14 residues long. Written as DNA, the CDR3 is TGTGCCAGCACTAGCGGGGGTTTCTCCTACGAGCAGTACTTC. This translates into CASTSGGFSYEQYF.